This T cell receptor (beta chain) was retrieved from a study of CD8 T cell repertoires and HIV-1 epitope variants. The CDR3 has 12 residues. Germline loops: CDR1 SQVTM, CDR2 ANQGSEA. Trimming left V 3 bases short and J 6 bases short, with 12 bases between. Findings and caveats of the study: No clonotypes responded to the TAALDMSHF plasma variant; a few recognized KF9, one HW9.

Assay: immunoSEQ multiplex PCR; the TCRdb copy retains only in-frame clones and omits some. The sample lists fewer than 6,500 clones; 64% were seen once. On this clone itself: The antigen is undetermined.

The chain recombines TRBV29-1 with TRBJ2-7, with D perhaps TRBD1 or TRBD2 (7 bases each). The sequenced material came from cultured CD8+ T cells derived from PBMCs. The TCR comes from a male donor with HIV. The CDR3 sequence is CSVEQGGIEQYF. For the CDR3, the DNA is TGCAGCGTTGAGCAGGGGGGGATCGAGCAGTACTTC.